This TCR beta chain was identified in a study of beta chain features in type 1 diabetes. Study details: The patients were much like the healthy donors in age, gender and cell yields.

The study's findings and limits: There was no resolution here of whether HLA type influences TCRB rearrangement. All four CD4+ subsets from Type 1 diabetes patients carried moderately but significantly shorter TCRB CDR3s. VDJ junctions from patients with type 1 diabetes contained fewer insertions and more deletions.

There are a few counts of this clone. Its antigen is currently unknown. The sequenced template was cDNA made from the entire isolated RNA. Sequencing used immunoSEQ multiplex PCR; TCRdb keeps in-frame clones, though not all of them. This table holds some 240,000 clones, more than 15% found once. CD4+ naive, central memory, regulatory and stem cell-like memory cells were sorted via CD45RO/CCR7/CD25/CD127/CD95/CD27. This CDR3 is 13 amino acids long. V was cut by 4 bases and J by 4 bases, with 12 bases left in between. CDR1 SGDLS and CDR2 YYNGEE come from the germline V gene. Sequenced material: naive CD4+ T cells from blood. This TCR came from a man in his thirties or forties with type 1 diabetes. The chain recombines TRBV9 with TRBJ2-7; maybe TRBD2 (5 bases). The CDR3 nucleotides are TGTGCCAGCAGCTCCCAACCGGGGTACGAGCAGTACTTC. This gives the protein CASSSQPGYEQYF.